Here is one T cell receptor beta chain with its context. Its antigen remains unidentified. This specimen belongs to a study of CD8 T cells in ankylosing spondylitis. TCRdb called the 5' RACE reads again in MiXCR, with one record for every CDR3 protein. The sample includes roughly 440,000 distinct CDR3 sequences, 15% to 20% of them seen just once. Study-wide findings and caveats: Within ankylosing spondylitis blood, a TCR beta motif made up of eight or nine highly homologous variants appeared to be characteristic. Reportedly, significant enrichment of disease-linked clones occurred in matched ankylosing spondylitis synovial fluid.

Sequenced: blood, either unsorted or a sorted T cell fraction (not recorded which). The receptor's source is a male donor with ankylosing spondylitis.

CDR3 DNA: TGCAGCGTTGGGGCAGGGATCTACGAGCAGTACTTC. Protein: CSVGAGIYEQYF. The chain is built from TRBV29-1 and TRBJ2-7; tentative D call: TRBD1 (5 bases). Germline V gene data show CDR1 as SQVTM and CDR2 as ANQGSEA. The length of the CDR3 is 12 residues. The germline V and J ends were trimmed by 4 bases and 3 bases, with 10 bases remaining between them.